This passage covers 32 T cell receptor beta chains from one sample sequenced in a study of blood T cell repertoires in COVID-19. Generated by immunoSEQ multiplex PCR, the TCRdb table keeps only in-frame clones and is missing some. The sample has about 280,000 clones, about nine tenths seen once. The specimen sequenced was peripheral blood. Every receptor here comes from a woman in her 30s with COVID-19, enrolled during active disease.

Written as DNA, the CDR3 is TGTGCCAGCCACTCTCTCCTCGGACCAGCAGGGGCGACCTATGGCTACACCTTC. This gives the protein CASHSLLGPAGATYGYTF. The V call is TRBV28, the J call TRBJ1-2; D perhaps matches TRBD1 (6 bases). Trimming shortened V by 8 bases and J by 4 bases, and 29 bases separated the two germline ends. This CDR3 has 18 residues. Germline CDR1 reads MDHEN; CDR2 reads SYDVKM.

The V gene is TRBV6-5, the J gene TRBJ2-7; 8 nucleotides line up with TRBD2. The CDR3 consists of 14 residues. From germline, CDR1 is MNHEY and CDR2 SVGAGI. The V gene end was trimmed by 5 bases and the J gene end by 5 bases; junction bases not matched to a gene: 8. As DNA, the CDR3 is TGTGCCAGCAGTCCCGGGGGGGCTAGTGACGAGCAGTACTTC. This gives the protein CASSPGGASDEQYF.

This sequence joins TRBV19 and TRBJ1-2, with TRBD1 matching over 10 bases. This CDR3 comprises 17 residues. Germline loops: CDR1 LNHDA, CDR2 SQIVND (reference sequence). J lost 4 bases, V lost 5 bases, and 13 bases had no gene match. The CDR3 DNA is TGTGCCAGTAGTCTCCGCTGGGACAGGGGCGGTTCCTATGGCTACACCTTC. This gives the protein CASSLRWDRGGSYGYTF.

V gene TRBV4-1 combines with J gene TRBJ2-7, with D maybe TRBD2 (6 bases). Germline loops: CDR1 MGHRA, CDR2 YSYEKL. Trimming shortened V by 4 bases and J by 2 bases, and 9 bases separated the two germline ends. This CDR3 comprises 13 residues. The CDR3 here is CASSRGETYEQYF. CDR3 coding DNA: TGCGCCAGCAGCCGCGGGGAAACCTACGAGCAGTACTTC.

This clone was picked up a small number of times. The J gene is TRBJ2-5, the V gene TRBV5-1; 7 bases are a match to TRBD2. V shed 4 bases and J 5 bases; nucleotides not matched to a gene: 17. Germline CDR1 SGHRS, CDR2 YFSETQ. This CDR3 is built from 17 residues. The CDR3 is CASSPRPVAGVPETQYF. In DNA, the CDR3 is TGCGCCAGCAGCCCCCGCCCGGTCGCGGGAGTCCCCGAGACCCAGTACTTC.

The chain recombines TRBV19 with TRBJ2-2, with 10 bases aligning to TRBD2. V dropped 5 bases and J dropped 2; count of bases not matched to a gene: 17. Germline assignment: CDR1 LNHDA and CDR2 SQIVND (reference sequence). The CDR3 length is 20 residues. The CDR3 spells CASSGATSGITSANTGELFF. DNA for the CDR3: TGTGCCAGTAGTGGGGCCACTAGCGGGATTACCTCGGCTAACACCGGGGAGCTGTTTTTT.

This rearrangement joins TRBV27 to TRBJ1-5, with D unresolved. This CDR3 has 16 amino acids. Trimming cost V 0 bases and J 2 bases, with 11 bases left between them. Germline lookup yields CDR1 MNHEY and CDR2 SMNVEV (reference sequence). CDR3: CASSLSGVLGNQPQHF. CDR3 nucleotides: TGTGCCAGCAGTTTATCCGGGGTTTTAGGCAATCAGCCCCAGCATTTT.

The chain uses TRBV9 and TRBJ1-3, with TRBD1 identical over 8 bases. V gave up 4 bases and J gave up 4 bases; unmatched junction bases: 7. Germline loops: CDR1 SGDLS, CDR2 YYNGEE. The CDR3 length is 15 residues. The CDR3 nucleotides read TGTGCCAGCAGCCGAGGACAGGGTGCCGGAAACACCATATATTTT. This sequence encodes CASSRGQGAGNTIYF. The whole variable domain, filled in from reference TRBV9 and TRBJ1-3, reads DSGVTQTPKHLITATGQRVTLRCSPRSGDLSVYWYQQSLDQGLQFLIQYYNGEERAKGNILERFSAQQFPDLHSELNLSSLELGDSALYFCASSRGQGAGNTIYFGEGSWLTVV.

The rearrangement links TRBV5-1 to TRBJ2-7, with a weak D call TRBD2 (6 bases). Trimming stripped 6 bases from V and 0 bases from J, with 25 bases between. The CDR3 runs 18 residues. Germline V gives CDR1 SGHRS, CDR2 YFSETQ. DNA of the CDR3: TGCGCCAGCACCCAGGATTCGAGGGGCGGGATGGGCTCCTACGAGCAGTACTTC. Amino acid sequence: CASTQDSRGGMGSYEQYF.

The rearrangement joins TRBV30 to TRBJ2-3; no reliable D call. CDR3 length: 15 residues. V lost 2 bases, J lost 2 bases, and 14 bases lay in between. Germline loops: CDR1 GTSNPN, CDR2 SVGIG (reference sequence). The CDR3 nucleotides are TGTGCCTGGAGTACTGTTGAATCTTACACAGATACGCAGTATTTT. Encoded protein: CAWSTVESYTDTQYF.

This clone was observed a handful of times. V gene TRBV30 combines with J gene TRBJ2-1; 7 nucleotides line up with TRBD2. J lost 4 bases, V lost 4 bases, and 7 bases had no gene match. CDR1 is GTSNPN, CDR2 SVGIG, per germline (reference sequence). The CDR3 contains 14 residues. The CDR3 loop is CAWKTASGYNEQFF. DNA for the CDR3: TGTGCCTGGAAAACAGCTAGCGGATACAATGAGCAGTTCTTC.

The chain is built from TRBV28 and TRBJ2-3, with 12 bases fitting TRBD2. This CDR3 is 16 amino acids long. Germline values: CDR1 MDHEN, CDR2 SYDVKM. With V trimmed by 2 bases and J by 2 bases, 2 bases remained unmatched. CDR3 sequence: CASSLGTSGFTDTQYF. The CDR3, as DNA: TGTGCCAGCAGTTTAGGGACTAGCGGGTTCACAGATACGCAGTATTTT.

The chain has TRBV29-1 and TRBJ2-7, with TRBD2 identical over 10 bases. CDR3 length equals 16 residues. Losses at the gene ends were 0 bases for V and 3 bases for J; bases not matched to a gene: 8. CDR1 and CDR2 (germline): SQVTM, ANQGSEA. The CDR3 region is CSVEDGSSGRIYEQYF. DNA of the CDR3: TGCAGCGTTGAAGACGGGTCTAGCGGGAGAATCTACGAGCAGTACTTC.

The rearrangement uses TRBV2 and TRBJ2-1; a possible D gene is TRBD1 (5 bases). The CDR3 is made up of 14 amino acids. The V end lost 10 bases, the J end lost 2 bases, and 15 bases lay between the germline ends. Per the germline V gene, CDR1 is SNHLY and CDR2 is FYNNEI. The CDR3 DNA reads TGTGCCACGCTTACAGGTGGGCCCTACAATGAGCAGTTCTTC. This codes for CATLTGGPYNEQFF.

The chain uses TRBV5-4 and TRBJ1-4, with 8 bases matching TRBD1. V dropped 4 bases and J dropped 10; count of bases not matched to a gene: 12. The germline V gene encodes CDR1 SGHNT and CDR2 YYREEE (reference sequence). This CDR3 contains 15 residues. The CDR3 here is CASSIDRGGSGKLFF. The CDR3 region has the DNA TGTGCCAGCAGCATCGACAGGGGTGGATCCGGAAAACTGTTTTTT. Full variable domain (outside the CDR3, taken from reference TRBV5-4 and TRBJ1-4): ETGVTQSPTHLIKTRGQQVTLRCSSQSGHNTVSWYQQALGQGPQFIFQYYREEENGRGNFPPRFSGLQFPNYSSELNVNALELDDSALYLCASSIDRGGSGKLFFGSGTQLSVL.

The chain employs TRBV5-1 and TRBJ1-4; TRBD1 might be the D (5 bases). Germline-derived CDR1 and CDR2 are SGHRS and YFSETQ. With 1 base removed from V and 6 bases from J, the gap between germline ends came to 13 bases. The CDR3 totals 15 residues. The CDR3 protein is CASSLTGGVDEKLFF. As DNA, the CDR3 is TGCGCCAGCAGCTTGACCGGGGGGGTGGATGAAAAACTGTTTTTT.

The genes are TRBV27 and TRBJ2-7; TRBD1 aligns across 8 bases. This CDR3 spans 17 amino acids. The ends lost 3 bases at V and 3 bases at J; junction bases unmatched: 13. Germline CDR1 is MNHEY and CDR2 is SMNVEV (reference sequence). CDR3 DNA sequence: TGTGCCAGCAGTTTTCTCGAACCGGGACAGGACTTCTACGAGCAGTACTTC. Protein product: CASSFLEPGQDFYEQYF.

The chain carries TRBV6-1 and TRBJ1-4, with 7 nucleotides matching TRBD1. CDR1 MNHNS and CDR2 SASEGT come from the germline V gene. The CDR3 has 14 amino acids. V was pared by 7 bases and J by 7 bases, with 9 bases of the junction left unmatched. The CDR3 region has the DNA TGTGCCAGCATCCACCCGGACAGGAGTGAAAAACTGTTTTTT. Translating it yields CASIHPDRSEKLFF.

The rearrangement uses TRBV5-1 and TRBJ1-2; TRBD1 matches at 8 bases. Per germline, CDR1 SGHRS and CDR2 YFSETQ. This CDR3 has 15 amino acids. Unmatched junction bases numbered 5, after V lost 0 bases and J lost 4 bases. The CDR3 reads CASSLAQGAGYGYTF. The CDR3 DNA is TGCGCCAGCAGCTTGGCCCAGGGGGCAGGCTATGGCTACACCTTC.

The chain carries TRBV27 and TRBJ2-3, with 10 bases that match TRBD2. Germline CDR1 MNHEY, CDR2 SMNVEV (reference sequence). CDR3 length: 14 amino acids. Trimming removed 6 bases from V and 4 bases from J; junction bases left unmatched: 4. The CDR3: CASSPSGSSDTQYF. In DNA form, the CDR3 reads TGTGCCAGCAGCCCTAGCGGGAGTTCAGATACGCAGTATTTT.

The chain has TRBV15 and TRBJ2-1, with TRBD2 identical over 9 bases. With V trimmed by 5 bases and J by 5 bases, 10 bases remained unmatched. Germline lookup yields CDR1 LNHNV and CDR2 YYDKDF (reference sequence). The CDR3 sequence is 16 residues long. Written as DNA, the CDR3 is TGTGCCACCAGCCCGAGGTGGCTAGCGGGAAACAATGAGCAGTTCTTC. The encoded protein is CATSPRWLAGNNEQFF.

The chain recombines TRBV30 with TRBJ1-3; 7 bases are a match to TRBD1. CDR3 length: 14 residues. Germline loops: CDR1 GTSNPN, CDR2 SVGIG (reference sequence). J lost 4 bases, V lost 0 bases, and 3 bases had no gene match. The CDR3 protein is CAWSVWTGGNTIYF. The CDR3 DNA is TGTGCCTGGAGTGTGTGGACAGGCGGAAACACCATATATTTT.

This chain joins TRBV6-5 and TRBJ2-7; no reliable D call. The V end lost 4 bases, the J end lost 0 bases, and 10 bases lay between the germline ends. Per germline, CDR1 MNHEY and CDR2 SVGAGI. The CDR3 loop spans 14 amino acids. The CDR3 DNA is TGTGCCAGCAGTTTGCCAGGATTCTCCTACGAGCAGTACTTC. This sequence encodes CASSLPGFSYEQYF.

The gene calls are TRBV28 and TRBJ2-5; 7 bases agree with TRBD1. The CDR3 extends over 15 amino acids. CDR1 is MDHEN, CDR2 SYDVKM, per germline. Unmatched junction bases numbered 11, after V lost 6 bases and J lost 4 bases. The DNA for the CDR3 is TGTGCCAGCAGAGCTACCGGGACAGCGAGAGAGACCCAGTACTTC. It encodes CASRATGTARETQYF.

This clone was found once. In nucleotides, the CDR3 is TGTGCCAGCAGGCCGCGCGGTAGCGGGAGGGCTGGGGAGCAGTACTTC. It is translated as CASRPRGSGRAGEQYF. The chain joins TRBV3-1 (or the pseudogene TRBV3-2) to TRBJ2-7; 11 positions agree with TRBD2. Unmatched junction bases numbered 14, after V lost 6 bases and J lost 7 bases. The CDR3 is 16 amino acids. Germline CDR1 LGHDT, CDR2 YNNKEL (reference sequence).

The chain uses TRBV27 and TRBJ2-2; TRBD2 matches at 11 bases. Trimming removed 3 bases from V and 5 bases from J; junction bases left unmatched: 5. This CDR3 has 16 residues. CDR1 and CDR2 from the germline V gene are MNHEY and SMNVEV (reference sequence). This chain's CDR3 is CASSFRIAGGTGELFF. DNA for the CDR3: TGTGCCAGCAGTTTCCGGATAGCGGGGGGGACCGGGGAGCTGTTTTTT.

This chain uses TRBV6-1 with TRBJ2-3; D not certain. Germline-derived CDR1 and CDR2 are MNHNS and SASEGT. The CDR3 spans 17 residues. Trimming removed 0 bases at V and 0 bases at J, with 13 bases between. The CDR3 region is CASSEAPGSPSTDTQYF. The DNA of the CDR3 is TGTGCCAGCAGTGAAGCGCCCGGTAGCCCAAGCACAGATACGCAGTATTTT.

The rearrangement uses TRBV6-2 or TRBV6-3 and TRBJ2-4, with 7 bases lining up with TRBD2. CDR3 length equals 15 residues. V dropped 5 bases and J dropped 2; count of bases not matched to a gene: 6. CDR1 is MNHEY, CDR2 SVGEGT, per germline. This chain's CDR3 is CASSGGERTKNIQYF. In DNA, the CDR3 is TGTGCCAGCAGTGGGGGGGAGCGGACCAAAAACATTCAGTACTTC.

The chain joins TRBV5-1 to TRBJ2-5; no definite D call. CDR1 and CDR2 from the germline V gene are SGHRS and YFSETQ. Between the trimmed V and J ends, which lost 1 base and 2 bases, there was a span of 6 bases. This CDR3 region has 13 residues. The CDR3 sequence is CASSLMSQETQYF. As DNA, the CDR3 is TGCGCCAGCAGCTTGATGAGTCAAGAGACCCAGTACTTC.

The chain combines TRBV28 with TRBJ1-2, with D possibly being TRBD1 (6 bases). Germline CDR1 is MDHEN and CDR2 is SYDVKM. The CDR3 runs to 10 residues. Trimming stripped 10 bases from V and 5 bases from J, with 8 bases between. Here the CDR3 reads CATQGYGYTF. For the CDR3, the DNA is TGTGCCACCCAGGGGTATGGCTACACCTTC.

The chain joins TRBV5-5 to TRBJ1-1, with TRBD1 as a possible D gene (5 bases). The CDR3 runs 14 residues. Trimming took off 4 bases at V and 1 base at J, with 11 bases between the two ends. CDR1 and CDR2 (germline): SGHKS, YYEKEE (reference sequence). CDR3 amino acids: CASSATGQNTEAFF. CDR3 in DNA: TGTGCCAGCAGCGCCACTGGACAGAACACTGAAGCTTTCTTT. The complete variable domain, with remaining parts taken from reference TRBV5-5 and TRBJ1-1, reads DAGVTQSPTHLIKTRGQQVTLRCSPISGHKSVSWYQQVLGQGPQFIFQYYEKEERGRGNFPDRFSARQFPNYSSELNVNALLLGDSALYLCASSATGQNTEAFFGQGTRLTVV.

The chain recombines TRBV19 with TRBJ2-7, with D tentatively TRBD2 (6 bases). V was cut by 5 bases and J by 2 bases, with 10 bases left in between. This CDR3 region has 13 residues. Germline CDR1 and CDR2: LNHDA and SQIVND (reference sequence). The CDR3 region is CASSAPGAYEQYF. CDR3 DNA sequence: TGTGCCAGTAGTGCACCGGGGGCCTACGAGCAGTACTTC.